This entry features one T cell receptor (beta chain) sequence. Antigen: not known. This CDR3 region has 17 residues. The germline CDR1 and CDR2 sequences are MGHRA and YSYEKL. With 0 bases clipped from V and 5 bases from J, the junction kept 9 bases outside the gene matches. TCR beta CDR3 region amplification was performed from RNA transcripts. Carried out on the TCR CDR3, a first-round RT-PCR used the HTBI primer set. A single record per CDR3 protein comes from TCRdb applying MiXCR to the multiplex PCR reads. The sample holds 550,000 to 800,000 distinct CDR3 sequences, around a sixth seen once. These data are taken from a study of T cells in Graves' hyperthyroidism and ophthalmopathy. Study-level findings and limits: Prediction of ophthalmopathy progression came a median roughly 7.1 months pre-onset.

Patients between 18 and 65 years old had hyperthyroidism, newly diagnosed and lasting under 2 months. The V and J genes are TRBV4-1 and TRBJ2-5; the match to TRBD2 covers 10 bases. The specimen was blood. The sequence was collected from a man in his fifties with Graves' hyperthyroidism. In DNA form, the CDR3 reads TGCGCCAGCAGCCAAGATCCTAGCGGGAGCTTCCAGGAGACCCAGTACTTC. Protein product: CASSQDPSGSFQETQYF.